Below are 24 T cell receptor beta chains sequenced from a single sample in a study of Tregs in tolerant kidney transplant recipients. This table comes from immunoSEQ multiplex PCR, and its TCRdb copy is limited to in-frame clones, with some not included. The sample gives roughly 4,200 clones, roughly three fifths of which show up once; 4% is in the top ten. These receptors' targets are unknown. Sequencing was done on a sample of CD8+ T cells from blood cultured with allogeneic cells. These receptors were taken from a human donor in good health.

This chain uses TRBV27 with TRBJ1-5; D remains ambiguous. The germline V gene has CDR1 MNHEY and CDR2 SMNVEV (reference sequence). The CDR3 loop spans 13 amino acids. V was clipped by 8 bases and J by 5 bases, with 13 bases between them. The chain's CDR3 is CASRGGGYQPQHF. In DNA, the CDR3 is TGTGCCAGCCGTGGTGGAGGGTATCAGCCCCAGCATTTT.

The chain recombines TRBV7-9 with TRBJ2-7; D is unclear. Trimming left V 3 bases short and J 5 bases short, with 8 bases between. CDR1 and CDR2 (germline): SEHNR, FQNEAQ (reference sequence). This CDR3 spans 12 amino acids. CDR3 protein: CASSLGKNEQYF. The CDR3 region has the DNA TGTGCCAGCAGCTTGGGGAAAAACGAGCAGTACTTC.

The chain is built from TRBV19 and TRBJ2-2; the match to TRBD2 covers 11 bases. Trimming cost V 4 bases and J 6 bases; bases outside gene matches: 7. Germline assignment: CDR1 LNHDA and CDR2 SQIVND (reference sequence). This CDR3 is built from 16 residues. In DNA, the CDR3 is TGTGCCAGTAGTACGCTAGCGGGGGGCCGGGCCGGGGAGCTGTTTTTT. Its translation: CASSTLAGGRAGELFF. Together with reference TRBV19 and TRBJ2-2, the CDR3 gives the full variable domain: DGGITQSPKYLFRKEGQNVTLSCEQNLNHDAMYWYRQDPGQGLRLIYYSQIVNDFQKGDIAEGYSVSREKKESFPLTVTSAQKNPTAFYLCASSTLAGGRAGELFFGEGSRLTVL.

This chain joins TRBV27 and TRBJ1-5; D possibly corresponds to TRBD1 (5 bases). Germline V gene sequence: CDR1 MNHEY, CDR2 SMNVEV (reference sequence). The CDR3 sequence is 14 residues long. Trimming pared 3 bases from V and 0 bases from J, leaving 6 bases between. The CDR3 region has the DNA TGTGCCAGCAGTTTCGGGGCTAGCAATCAGCCCCAGCATTTT. Amino acid sequence: CASSFGASNQPQHF.

The chain couples TRBV5-6 to TRBJ1-1; D perhaps matches TRBD1 (6 bases). Germline CDR1 reads SGHDT; CDR2 reads YYEEEE. Trimming cost V 5 bases and J 4 bases, with 15 bases left between them. The CDR3 loop spans 14 amino acids. The CDR3 region is CASRFTGQITEAFF. CDR3 in DNA: TGTGCCAGCAGGTTTACAGGGCAGATCACTGAAGCTTTCTTT.

The rearrangement uses TRBV2 and TRBJ2-1; possibly TRBD2 for D (6 bases). V lost 7 bases to trimming and J lost 1 base, with 14 bases between them. Per the germline V gene, CDR1 is SNHLY and CDR2 is FYNNEI. This CDR3 is built from 15 residues. The CDR3, as DNA: TGTGCCAGCACGGAGGGGTATGGATCCTACAATGAGCAGTTCTTC. Translating gives CASTEGYGSYNEQFF.

This clone was seen a handful of times. This sequence joins TRBV6-5 and TRBJ2-1; TRBD2 matches at 10 bases. V shed 6 bases and J 0 bases; nucleotides not matched to a gene: 2. The CDR3 runs 15 residues. Germline V gives CDR1 MNHEY, CDR2 SVGAGI. CDR3 in amino acids: CASRGLAASYNEQFF. CDR3 nucleotides: TGTGCCAGCAGAGGACTAGCGGCCTCCTACAATGAGCAGTTCTTC.

The table lists this clone with a few counts. This rearrangement joins TRBV5-1 to TRBJ1-2; no firm D call. The CDR3 contains 15 residues. Germline V gene data show CDR1 as SGHRS and CDR2 as YFSETQ. The V end was cut by 1 base, the J end by 2 bases, with 12 bases between. The CDR3: CASSLNMEGNYGYTF. The CDR3 DNA reads as TGCGCCAGCAGCTTGAATATGGAAGGGAACTATGGCTACACCTTC.

This chain connects TRBV9 to TRBJ2-5; D is tentatively TRBD1 or TRBD2 (6 bases each). The V end lost 5 bases, the J end lost 1 base, and 12 bases lay between the germline ends. Per the germline V gene, CDR1 is SGDLS and CDR2 is YYNGEE. CDR3 length: 14 residues. For the CDR3, the DNA is TGTGCCAGCAGGCCCGGGGGCCTCCAAGAGACCCAGTACTTC. Its protein product is CASRPGGLQETQYF. The full variable domain, rest sourced from reference TRBV9 and TRBJ2-5, is DSGVTQTPKHLITATGQRVTLRCSPRSGDLSVYWYQQSLDQGLQFLIQYYNGEERAKGNILERFSAQQFPDLHSELNLSSLELGDSALYFCASRPGGLQETQYFGPGTRLLVL.

This CDR3 reads CASSRGGEETQYF. The CDR3 nucleotides are TGTGCCAGCAGCCGAGGGGGAGAGGAGACCCAGTACTTC. The rearrangement uses TRBV9 and TRBJ2-5; tentatively, D is TRBD1 (6 bases). V lost 4 bases and J 5 bases, leaving 12 bases between the germline ends. This CDR3 is 13 amino acids long. From germline, CDR1 is SGDLS and CDR2 YYNGEE.

CDR3 coding DNA: TGTGCCACCATAAGTGGGGCCAACGTCCTGACTTTC. Its protein is CATISGANVLTF. The chain recombines TRBV6-5 with TRBJ2-6, with D unresolved. Trimming pared 10 bases from V and 3 bases from J, leaving 7 bases between. There are 12 residues in the CDR3. The germline V gene encodes CDR1 MNHEY and CDR2 SVGAGI.

The chain joins TRBV7-2 to TRBJ2-6; 10 positions match TRBD2. Germline trimming cut 4 bases from V and 4 bases from J; bases unmatched to any gene: 13. CDR3 length: 19 amino acids. Germline V CDR1 and CDR2: SGHTA, FQGNSA. The CDR3 loop reads CASSSLAGDAWLGANVLTF. DNA of the CDR3: TGTGCCAGCAGCTCGCTAGCGGGAGACGCCTGGTTAGGGGCCAACGTCCTGACTTTC.

The rearrangement uses TRBV5-1 and TRBJ1-2; tentatively, D is TRBD1 (5 bases). CDR1 SGHRS and CDR2 YFSETQ come from the germline V gene. Trimming stripped 2 bases from V and 6 bases from J, with 14 bases between. The CDR3 is 14 amino acids. CDR3 nucleotide sequence: TGCGCCAGCAGCTTTAATCCCGGGGGGGATGGCTACACCTTC. Amino acids: CASSFNPGGDGYTF. Full variable domain (remainder filled in from reference TRBV5-1 and TRBJ1-2): KAGVTQTPRYLIKTRGQQVTLSCSPISGHRSVSWYQQTPGQGLQFLFEYFSETQRNKGNFPGRFSGRQFSNSRSEMNVSTLELGDSALYLCASSFNPGGDGYTFGSGTRLTVV.

The chain couples TRBV9 to TRBJ1-6; 8 nucleotides line up with TRBD1. With V trimmed by 3 bases and J by 7 bases, 6 bases remained unmatched. Germline loops: CDR1 SGDLS, CDR2 YYNGEE. The CDR3 runs 15 residues. DNA of the CDR3: TGTGCCAGCAGCGGTTGGACAGGGAGCAATTCACCCCTCCACTTT. Amino acid sequence: CASSGWTGSNSPLHF.

The sample holds a few counts of this clone. The genes are TRBV29-1 and TRBJ1-3; D is possibly TRBD1 (6 bases). The CDR3 runs 15 residues. Trimming took 7 bases from V and 0 from J, leaving 16 bases between them. From germline, CDR1 is SQVTM and CDR2 ANQGSEA. The CDR3 spells CSATGFPDSGNTIYF. The CDR3 DNA reads TGCAGCGCGACAGGTTTCCCCGACTCTGGAAACACCATATATTTT.

This rearrangement joins TRBV4-2 to TRBJ2-1; D possibly corresponds to TRBD2 (7 bases). This CDR3 comprises 12 residues. The V gene lost 8 bases and the J gene lost 10 bases, with 15 bases spanning the gap. CDR1 LGHNA and CDR2 YNFKEQ come from the germline V gene. CDR3 nucleotides: TGTGCCAGCGCTCCGGGGGGCTGGGAGCAGTTCTTC. Protein: CASAPGGWEQFF.

The V gene is TRBV12-2, the J gene TRBJ1-6; the table's TRBD1 call for D was not verified on the DNA. TRBV12-2 is a pseudogene locus. This CDR3 contains 20 residues. This chain's CDR3 is CASRLGRAAQQISYNSPLHF. CDR3 sequence (DNA): TGTGCAAGTCGCTTGGGGCGCGCAGCACAGCAGATCTCCTATAATTCACCCCTCCACTTT.

V usage is TRBV27 and J usage is TRBJ2-1, with 8 bases that match TRBD2. Germline-derived CDR1 and CDR2 are MNHEY and SMNVEV (reference sequence). With V trimmed by 8 bases and J by 14 bases, 5 bases remained unmatched. There are 10 residues in the CDR3. The CDR3 loop reads CASRGREEFF. DNA of the CDR3: TGTGCCAGCCGGGGGCGGGAGGAGTTCTTC.

This chain links TRBV5-4 with TRBJ1-3; no clear D gene. The V end lost 3 bases, the J end lost 0 bases, and 10 bases lay between the germline ends. Germline V CDR1 and CDR2: SGHNT, YYREEE (reference sequence). This CDR3 is 15 amino acids long. CDR3 sequence (DNA): TGTGCCAGCAGCTACGACTCGAGCTCTGGAAACACCATATATTTT. The encoded protein is CASSYDSSSGNTIYF.

The chain combines TRBV6-6 with TRBJ2-1; D unresolved. Germline V gives CDR1 MNHNY, CDR2 SVGAGI (reference sequence). With 3 bases removed from V and 1 base from J, the gap between germline ends came to 4 bases. The CDR3 length is 13 residues. The CDR3 nucleotides read TGTGCCAGCAGTTATTCGTCCTACAATGAGCAGTTCTTC. This gives the protein CASSYSSYNEQFF.

The chain recombines TRBV4-1 with TRBJ1-2, with D unresolved. CDR1 and CDR2 (germline): MGHRA, YSYEKL. The CDR3 sequence is 14 residues long. V lost 3 bases and J 6 bases, leaving 14 bases between the germline ends. CDR3 sequence reads: CASSQNRNPDGYTF. The CDR3 DNA reads as TGCGCCAGCAGCCAGAACAGAAATCCCGATGGCTACACCTTC.

This chain connects TRBV4-1 to TRBJ2-7; 11 bases align to TRBD1. The germline CDR1 and CDR2 sequences are MGHRA and YSYEKL. This CDR3 spans 15 amino acids. J was trimmed by 5 bases and V by 4 bases; bases with no gene match: 7. CDR3 loop: CASSRRTGGVDEQYF. The CDR3 bases are TGCGCCAGCAGCCGGAGGACAGGGGGCGTCGACGAGCAGTACTTC.

In its sample, this clone was seen a few times. The J gene is TRBJ2-7, the V gene TRBV5-6; 10 bases fit TRBD1. The V gene end was trimmed by 4 bases and the J gene end by 0 bases; junction bases not matched to a gene: 16. Looked up from germline, CDR1 is SGHDT and CDR2 is YYEEEE. The CDR3 consists of 19 residues. DNA for the CDR3: TGTGCCAGCAGCCCCTTGATGGAGACAGGGGGCTTTGGCTCCTACGAGCAGTACTTC. As protein: CASSPLMETGGFGSYEQYF.

This clone was seen just once. V usage is TRBV5-4 and J usage is TRBJ1-1; no clear D. This CDR3 has 14 amino acids. Germline assignment: CDR1 SGHNT and CDR2 YYREEE (reference sequence). The V and J ends lost 4 bases and 4 bases respectively, with 14 bases between them. DNA for the CDR3: TGTGCCAGCAGCACTACCTCCGGCGGCACTGAAGCTTTCTTT. This encodes CASSTTSGGTEAFF.